This TCR beta chain was identified in a study of T cells after yellow fever vaccination. The CDR3 has 14 residues. V was clipped by 6 bases and J by 1 base, with 12 bases between them. Germline-derived CDR1 and CDR2 are LNHDA and SQIVND (reference sequence). TCRdb recomputed calls from the 5' RACE reads with MiXCR, one row per CDR3 protein. The table lists fewer than 500,000 distinct CDR3 sequences, 15% to 20% of them singletons, with roughly a sixth in the top ten. This rearrangement joins TRBV19 to TRBJ1-1; no definite D call. This sequence originates from a man aged 18 to 29 who received the YFV17D yellow fever vaccine. The starting material was PBMCs, obtained before the yellow fever booster vaccination. The CDR3 reads CASRDGGRNTEAFF. CDR3 sequence (DNA): TGTGCCAGTAGAGACGGCGGCCGGAACACTGAAGCTTTCTTT.